The sequence of this TCR beta chain was determined in a study of identifying expanded T cells in peripheral blood. The CDR3 totals 14 residues. V lost 6 bases and J lost 1; bases outside the gene matches: 5. Germline V lookup: CDR1 SGHTA, CDR2 FQGNSA. As regards this clone: Its antigen is not identified.

The study's findings and limits: Variance in clone template counts between roughly 2-week samples significantly increased with total template count across all healthy donors. Technical replicates showed about 1.1 changed clones; approximately 2 weeks roughly 15; four weeks 19.

The protocol was immunoSEQ multiplex PCR, while the TCRdb copy is restricted to in-frame clones and leaves out a portion. The data hold about 94,000 clones, with 88% observed a single time. During the collection period, no donor immune events like infections were recorded. This receptor was identified in a person aged 18 to 70 in good health. Sequencing was performed on blood. The gene calls are TRBV7-2 and TRBJ1-1, with 7 positions matching TRBD1. CDR3 coding DNA: TGTGCCAGCAGACCCGGGACAGCGAACACTGAAGCTTTCTTT. It is translated as CASRPGTANTEAFF.